Shown below are 13 T cell receptor beta chains from a single sample sequenced in a study of shared clonotypes between healthy human individuals. CD45RO-negative CD8 cells positively selected for CCR7 made up the naive population, which excluded terminally differentiated effector memory CD45RA+ cells. Only in-frame clones appear in the TCRdb table, and some are missing; sequencing was by immunoSEQ multiplex PCR. Altogether more than 2 million clones are present, just under 95% being singletons, with the ten largest covering 1.1%. Sequenced sample: naive CD8+ T cells sorted from blood. These receptors all stem from a young man in good health.

A note on this clone: Other nucleotide sequences from this sample produce the same CDR3. The chain combines TRBV6-5 with TRBJ1-5; 9 nucleotides line up with TRBD1. The CDR3 spans 13 residues. Germline V gives CDR1 MNHEY, CDR2 SVGAGI. V lost 6 bases to trimming and J lost 4 bases; unmatched junction nucleotides: 1. CDR3 sequence (DNA): TGTGCCAGCAGGGGACAGGGAAATCAGCCCCAGCATTTT. Encoded protein: CASRGQGNQPQHF.

The genes are TRBV10-1 and TRBJ2-2; D not certain. Per germline, CDR1 WNHNN and CDR2 SYGVQD (reference sequence). Trimming took off 1 base at V and 0 bases at J, with 12 bases between the two ends. The length of the CDR3 is 17 residues. The chain's CDR3 is CASSELVPNANTGELFF. CDR3 bases: TGCGCCAGCAGTGAGTTAGTGCCCAACGCGAACACCGGGGAGCTGTTTTTT.

This chain uses TRBV27 with TRBJ1-6, with D tentatively TRBD1 (6 bases). From germline, CDR1 is MNHEY and CDR2 SMNVEV (reference sequence). The CDR3 runs to 15 residues. The V end was cut by 2 bases, the J end by 4 bases, with 9 bases between. The CDR3 coding sequence is TGTGCCAGCAGTTTAGGGGACATTTATAATTCACCCCTCCACTTT. Its translation: CASSLGDIYNSPLHF.

This CDR3 reads CASSFERWSSYNEQFF. The CDR3 bases are TGTGCCAGCTCATTTGAGCGGTGGAGCTCCTACAATGAGCAGTTCTTC. This chain uses TRBV18 with TRBJ2-1; D perhaps matches TRBD2 (5 bases). V was cut by 5 bases and J by 0 bases, with 14 bases left in between. Germline V lookup: CDR1 KGHSH, CDR2 LQKENI. This CDR3 spans 16 amino acids. The full variable domain, in which reference TRBV18 and TRBJ2-1 provide the parts outside the CDR3, is NAGVMQNPRHLVRRRGQEARLRCSPMKGHSHVYWYRQLPEEGLKFMVYLQKENIIDESGMPKERFSAEFPKEGPSILRIQQVVRGDSAAYFCASSFERWSSYNEQFFGPGTRLTVL.

This clone was recorded only once. The rearrangement joins TRBV2 to TRBJ2-1; 10 bases match TRBD2. The V and J ends lost 6 bases and 7 bases, in that order; junction bases with no gene match: 9. This CDR3 contains 15 residues. Germline V gives CDR1 SNHLY, CDR2 FYNNEI. CDR3 in amino acids: CASREIAGGRNEQFF. CDR3 coding DNA: TGTGCCAGCAGGGAGATAGCGGGAGGCAGGAATGAGCAGTTCTTC.

This chain joins TRBV12-5 and TRBJ1-2; maybe TRBD1 (5 bases). Germline CDR1 reads LGHNT; CDR2 reads FRNRAP. The CDR3 spans 16 residues. Trimming left V 2 bases short and J 0 bases short, with 13 bases between. The CDR3 loop reads CASGLSGGESNYGYTF. CDR3 DNA: TGTGCTAGTGGTTTGAGTGGGGGGGAATCTAACTATGGCTACACCTTC.

The gene calls are TRBV6-6 and TRBJ1-1; D gene ambiguous. Germline values: CDR1 MNHNY, CDR2 SVGAGI (reference sequence). The CDR3 length is 15 residues. Trimming stripped 4 bases from V and 0 bases from J, with 12 bases between. The CDR3 region has the DNA TGTGCCAGCAGTTCCCAGGTCGCGATGAACACTGAAGCTTTCTTT. This encodes CASSSQVAMNTEAFF.

For this clone: The identical CDR3 is also encoded by other nucleotide sequences in the sample. The chain links TRBV27 to TRBJ1-2; D might be TRBD1 (5 bases). Germline CDR1 and CDR2: MNHEY and SMNVEV (reference sequence). This CDR3 comprises 14 residues. Deletions cut 3 bases from V and 4 bases from J, with 12 bases between. The CDR3 DNA follows: TGTGCCAGCAGTTTGAGGGGTGGGGCCTATGGCTACACCTTC. It codes for CASSLRGGAYGYTF.

The CDR3 sequence: CASSLDGRGQDEQYF. DNA of the CDR3: TGCGCCAGCAGCTTGGACGGTCGGGGCCAGGACGAGCAGTACTTC. The chain links TRBV5-1 to TRBJ2-7; D possibly matches TRBD1 or TRBD2 (5 bases each). V lost 0 bases, J lost 5 bases, and 15 bases lay in between. CDR3 size: 15 residues. Germline V gene lookup returns CDR1 SGHRS and CDR2 YFSETQ.

This clone occurred a few times. The V call is TRBV7-9, the J call TRBJ1-2, with 7 bases lining up with TRBD1. CDR3 size: 15 residues. CDR1 and CDR2 (germline): SEHNR, FQNEAQ (reference sequence). J was trimmed by 7 bases and V by 2 bases; bases with no gene match: 10. CDR3 protein: CASSLRTGELTGYTF. CDR3 nucleotides: TGTGCCAGCAGCTTACGCACAGGGGAACTGACTGGCTACACCTTC.

This sequence joins TRBV4-3 and TRBJ2-7, with 9 bases identical to TRBD2. J lost 5 bases, V lost 3 bases, and 14 bases had no gene match. This CDR3 contains 17 residues. Per germline, CDR1 LGHNA and CDR2 YSLEER. The CDR3 nucleotides read TGCGCCAGCAGCCATGCTGGAGAGTTAGCGGGAGTAAACGAGCAGTACTTC. It translates to CASSHAGELAGVNEQYF.

V gene TRBV21-1 combines with J gene TRBJ1-1; the D call of TRBD1 is as the table states it, not checked on the DNA. TRBV21-1 is flagged as a pseudogene. CDR3 length: 19 amino acids. The CDR3 is CASSKTLGTGLFMNTEAFF. CDR3 in DNA: TGTGCCAGCAGCAAAACTCTTGGGACAGGGCTATTTATGAACACTGAAGCTTTCTTT.

This rearrangement joins TRBV27 to TRBJ1-5; D is possibly TRBD1 (5 bases). The CDR3 contains 18 residues. The ends were cut back, 5 bases at V and 2 bases at J, with 22 bases in the middle. The germline V gene has CDR1 MNHEY and CDR2 SMNVEV (reference sequence). As DNA, the CDR3 is TGTGCCAGCAGTCCCATCGACGTGGGGCTAGCTGGCAATCAGCCCCAGCATTTT. This codes for CASSPIDVGLAGNQPQHF.